The present entry profiles one T cell receptor (beta chain) with its context. Its specificity is unknown. Only United States sites treated participants with HIV. Germline-derived CDR1 and CDR2 are SGHRS and YFSETQ. Trimming removed 0 bases from V and 4 bases from J, with 10 bases in between. This CDR3 comprises 14 residues. The sample is drawn from a study of long-term antiretroviral therapy in people with HIV. Broader study findings: Increased diversity was seen after ART, yet it remained lower than in transplant donor controls.

Survey level was the resolution at which the v3.0 immunoSEQ assay ran. What sequencing targeted per sample was roughly 40,000-50,000 T-cell genomes. TCRdb's copy holds only in-frame clones and misses some; the assay was immunoSEQ multiplex PCR. The sample holds just under 30,000 clones, approximately 90% seen once. The V gene is TRBV5-1, the J gene TRBJ1-1; a weak D match, TRBD1 (5 bases). The sample in question was unsorted PBMCs, obtained around 5 years before starting antiretroviral therapy. The receptor comes from a man in his fifties with HIV. The CDR3 nucleotides read TGCGCCAGCAGCTTGGATGGGGGTTCCACTGAAGCTTTCTTT. Its protein is CASSLDGGSTEAFF.